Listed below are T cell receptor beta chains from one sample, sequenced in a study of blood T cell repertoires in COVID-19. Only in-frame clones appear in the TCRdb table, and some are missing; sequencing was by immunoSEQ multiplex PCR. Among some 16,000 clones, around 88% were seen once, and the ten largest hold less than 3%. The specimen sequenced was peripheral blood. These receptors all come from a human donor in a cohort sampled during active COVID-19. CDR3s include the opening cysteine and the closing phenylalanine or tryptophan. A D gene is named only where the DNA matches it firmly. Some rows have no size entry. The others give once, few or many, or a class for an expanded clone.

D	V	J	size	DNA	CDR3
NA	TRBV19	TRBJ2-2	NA	TGTGCCAGTAGTGAACAGGGCTACGGGGAGCTGTTTTTT	CASSEQGYGELFF
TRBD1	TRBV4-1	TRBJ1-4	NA	TGCGCCAGCAGCCCCATGACAGGGCCCCTCCGAAATGAAAAACTGTTTTTT	CASSPMTGPLRNEKLFF
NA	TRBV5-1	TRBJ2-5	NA	TGCGCCAGCAGCTTGGTGGGAGGACAAGAGACCCAGTACTTC	CASSLVGGQETQYF
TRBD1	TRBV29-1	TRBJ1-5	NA	TGCAGCGTTGGTTACAGGGGCGGCAATCAGCCCCAGCATTTT	CSVGYRGGNQPQHF
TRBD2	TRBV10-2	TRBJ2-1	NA	TGCGCCAGCAGTGTCGGACTAGCGGGGAATGAGCAGTTCTTC	CASSVGLAGNEQFF
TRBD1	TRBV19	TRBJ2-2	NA	TGTGCCAGTAGTGCCCGGGACAGAGCGAACACCGGGGAGCTGTTTTTT	CASSARDRANTGELFF
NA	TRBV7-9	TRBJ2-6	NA	TGTGCCAGCAGCCATGGGGAACAGGGAGAATACTCTGGGGCCAACGTCCTGACTTTC	CASSHGEQGEYSGANVLTF
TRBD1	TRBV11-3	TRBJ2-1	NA	TGTGCCAGCAAAAGATCAGGACAGGATAGAGAGTTCTTC	CASKRSGQDREFF
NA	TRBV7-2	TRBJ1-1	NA	TGTGCCAGCAGCTTGGCAGGGGTGAACACTGAAGCTTTCTTT	CASSLAGVNTEAFF
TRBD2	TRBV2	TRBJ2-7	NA	TGTGCCAGCACTGGACTAGCGGGAGTCGAGCAGTACTTC	CASTGLAGVEQYF
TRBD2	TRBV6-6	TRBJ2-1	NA	TGTGCCAGCAGTCCATGGACTAGCGGGAGTGTTAGCAATGAGCAGTTCTTC	CASSPWTSGSVSNEQFF
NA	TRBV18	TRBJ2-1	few	TGTGCCAGCTCACCACTGGCTAGCTTCAATGAGCAGTTCTTC	CASSPLASFNEQFF
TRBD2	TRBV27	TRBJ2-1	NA	TGTGCCAGCACCGAGCGGGATGCCTACAATGAGCAGTTCTTC	CASTERDAYNEQFF
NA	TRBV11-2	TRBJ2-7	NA	TGTGCCAGCAGCTCTTCGGTTGGGGGCTACTACGAGCAGTACTTC	CASSSSVGGYYEQYF
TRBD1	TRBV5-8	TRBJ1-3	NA	TGTGCCAGCAGGCCCCGCTCCGGGACAGGGGGCTCTGGAAACACCATATATTTT	CASRPRSGTGGSGNTIYF
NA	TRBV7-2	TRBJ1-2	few	TGTGCCAGCAGCCGGGATGGAGGGGCTAACTATGGCTACACCTTC	CASSRDGGANYGYTF
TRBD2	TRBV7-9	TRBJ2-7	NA	TGTGCCAGCAGCTTAGGGCGGAGCGGGGGCGGCGAGCAGTACTTC	CASSLGRSGGGEQYF
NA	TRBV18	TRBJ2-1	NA	TGTGCCAGCTCACCACTGTACGGGGAGCGCAATGAGCAGTTCTTC	CASSPLYGERNEQFF
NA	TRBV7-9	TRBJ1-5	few	TGTGCCAGCAGCTTAATGGTGGCGGGAACCTATAGCAATCAGCCCCAGCATTTT	CASSLMVAGTYSNQPQHF
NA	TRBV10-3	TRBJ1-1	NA	TGTGCCATCAGTGAGGGCAGACAGGCCGGCACTGAAGCTTTCTTT	CAISEGRQAGTEAFF
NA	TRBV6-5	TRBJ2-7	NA	TGTGCCGTGTCCCCTTCTGGCGGGATCGAGCAGTACTTC	CAVSPSGGIEQYF
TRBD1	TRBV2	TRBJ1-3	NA	TGTGCCAGCAGCGGGGACAGGGGGACTGGAAACACCATATATTTT	CASSGDRGTGNTIYF
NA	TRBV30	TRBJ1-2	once	TGTGCCACGGCTGAACAGGGCTATGGCTACACCTTC	CATAEQGYGYTF
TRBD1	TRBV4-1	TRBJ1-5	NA	TGCGCCAGCAGCCGAGGGACAGGGACGCAGCCCCAGCATTTT	CASSRGTGTQPQHF
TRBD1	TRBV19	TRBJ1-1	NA	TGTGCCAGTAGTAGAGCGGGACAGGGGTACACTGAAGCTTTCTTT	CASSRAGQGYTEAFF
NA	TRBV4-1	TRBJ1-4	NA	TGCGCCAGCAGCGAATTAGCTACACAGGTTGGTGAAAAACTGTTTTTT	CASSELATQVGEKLFF
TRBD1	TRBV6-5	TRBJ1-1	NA	TGTGCCAGCAGGGACAGGGGGCGCGTGAACACTGAAGCTTTCTTT	CASRDRGRVNTEAFF
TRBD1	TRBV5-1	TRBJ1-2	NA	TGCGCCAGCAGCTGGGACAGGGTTGGCTACACCTTC	CASSWDRVGYTF
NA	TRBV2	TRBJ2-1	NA	TGTGCCAGCAGTGGACAGATTAATGAGCAGTTCTTC	CASSGQINEQFF
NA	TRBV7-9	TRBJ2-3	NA	TGTGCCAGCAGCTTAGGGTCGGGAGAAAGCACAGATACGCAGTATTTT	CASSLGSGESTDTQYF
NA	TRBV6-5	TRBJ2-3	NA	TGTGCCAGCGGGAGACAGGAGACAGATACGCAGTATTTT	CASGRQETDTQYF
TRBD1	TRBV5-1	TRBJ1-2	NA	TGCGCCAGCAGCAAGGGGACAGGCCTAGGGAACTATGGCTACACCTTC	CASSKGTGLGNYGYTF
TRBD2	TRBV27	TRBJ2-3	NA	TGTGCCAGCAGTTTCGCTAGCGGGGGGGCCCGCGCAGATACGCAGTATTTT	CASSFASGGARADTQYF
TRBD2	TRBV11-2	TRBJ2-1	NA	TGTGCCAGCAGCTTAGGACCCTCGACTAGCGGGATGGAGCAGTTCTTC	CASSLGPSTSGMEQFF
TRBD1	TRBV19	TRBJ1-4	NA	TGTGCCAGTATCGACAGGGGGCATGAAAAACTGTTTTTT	CASIDRGHEKLFF
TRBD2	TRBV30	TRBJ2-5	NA	TGTGCCGCGAGCGGGAGAGAGACCCAGTACTTC	CAASGRETQYF
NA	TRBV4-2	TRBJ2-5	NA	TGTGCCAGCAGCCAAGGACAGGTGCCGCAAGGCCAAGAGACCCAGTACTTC	CASSQGQVPQGQETQYF
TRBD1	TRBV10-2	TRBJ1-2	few	TGCGCCAGCAGACGGGACAGCTATGGCTACACCTTC	CASRRDSYGYTF
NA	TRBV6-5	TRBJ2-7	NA	TGTGCCAGCACAAGCCCAGGGCGGTACGAGCAGTACTTC	CASTSPGRYEQYF
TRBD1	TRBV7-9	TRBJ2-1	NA	TGTGCCAGCAGCTTATTCATGACAGGGGGAAAGTTCTTC	CASSLFMTGGKFF
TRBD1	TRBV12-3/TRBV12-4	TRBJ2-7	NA	TGTGCCAGCCGACCGGGACAGGGTCTCGAGCAGTACTTC	CASRPGQGLEQYF
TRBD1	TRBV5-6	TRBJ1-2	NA	TGTGCCAGCGGGACAGGGGGCTCGCCCTGGGGCTACACCTTC	CASGTGGSPWGYTF
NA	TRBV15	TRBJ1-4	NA	TGTGCCACCAGCAGAGACCGGGGGGCAACTAATGAAAAACTGTTTTTT	CATSRDRGATNEKLFF
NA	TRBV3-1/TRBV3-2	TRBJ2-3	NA	TGTGCCAGCAGCCCCCGAGGGGGGGGAACAGATACGCAGTATTTT	CASSPRGGGTDTQYF
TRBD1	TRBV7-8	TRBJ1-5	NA	TGTGCCAGCAGCTTACTGTACAGGGGGCGGGTGGGGCAGCCCCAGCATTTT	CASSLLYRGRVGQPQHF